Detailed here is one TCR beta chain. Its antigen is unknown. A multiplex PCR was run with 60 Vbeta primers and 13 Jbeta primers. Profiling relied on immunoSEQ multiplex PCR, and the TCRdb table lists in-frame clones only, not all of them. The table has about 170,000 clones, approximately 71% seen once; the top ten hold about 1.6%. This sample was included in a study of cytomegalovirus exposure and HLA in healthy donors. General study findings and limits: Later on, an analysis found that several of the most significant clusters appeared to be linked to common viral pathogens, which included parvovirus B19. The records held CMV serostatus as the only immune exposure information. Productive rates of about 87% or about 30% were seen for most TCR beta V segments in an earlier analysis.

V lost 4 bases and J lost 4; bases outside the gene matches: 10. Germline CDR1 SGDLS, CDR2 YYNGEE. This CDR3 has 16 amino acids. This receptor was obtained from a girl aged 10-17 years in good health and CMV-seronegative. The V gene is TRBV9, the J gene TRBJ2-1, with TRBD2 matching 8 bases. The sequencing input was PBMCs. CDR3 coding DNA: TGTGCCAGCAGCCAAGGGGCGGGGGGACCTTACAATGAGCAGTTCTTC. This gives the protein CASSQGAGGPYNEQFF.